Shown below are 19 T cell receptor beta chains from a single sample sequenced in a study of shared clonotypes between healthy human individuals. Using immunoSEQ multiplex PCR, the repertoire was profiled, and TCRdb retains in-frame clones only, with some absent. The sample has millions of clones, about 95% seen once. Sequenced: naive CD4+ T cells sorted from blood. As for subset: CD45RA+ positively selected. These receptors were obtained from a man aged 18 to 30 in good health.

The chain joins TRBV2 to TRBJ1-1, with a tentative D call TRBD1 (6 bases). Trimming stripped 6 bases from V and 2 bases from J, with 13 bases between. The germline CDR1 and CDR2 sequences are SNHLY and FYNNEI. There are 14 residues in the CDR3. The CDR3 region has the DNA TGTGCCAGCAGGGAACAGGGTATCAACACTGAAGCTTTCTTT. Translation: CASREQGINTEAFF. The entire variable domain, with the rest obtained from reference TRBV2 and TRBJ1-1, is as follows: EPEVTQTPSHQVTQMGQEVILRCVPISNHLYFYWYRQILGQKVEFLVSFYNNEISEKSEIFDDQFSVERPDGSNFTLKIRSTKLEDSAMYFCASREQGINTEAFFGQGTRLTVV.

The CDR3 is CASSPPGILNTEAFF. In DNA form, the CDR3 reads TGTGCCAGCAGCCCACCCGGGATCCTTAACACTGAAGCTTTCTTT. The gene calls are TRBV27 and TRBJ1-1; D not certain. This CDR3 has 15 amino acids. V was cut by 6 bases and J by 2 bases, with 16 bases left in between. Germline V lookup: CDR1 MNHEY, CDR2 SMNVEV (reference sequence).

This sequence joins TRBV2 and TRBJ2-1, with D hard to call. Trimming left V 7 bases short and J 5 bases short, with 9 bases between. The length of the CDR3 is 12 residues. The V gene's germline CDR1 is SNHLY and CDR2 FYNNEI. This CDR3 is CASIVRNNEQFF. Here the CDR3 DNA reads TGTGCCAGCATTGTCAGGAACAATGAGCAGTTCTTC. Based on the CDR3 plus reference TRBV2 and TRBJ2-1, the full variable domain is EPEVTQTPSHQVTQMGQEVILRCVPISNHLYFYWYRQILGQKVEFLVSFYNNEISEKSEIFDDQFSVERPDGSNFTLKIRSTKLEDSAMYFCASIVRNNEQFFGPGTRLTVL.

This chain links TRBV30 with TRBJ1-5; tentatively, D is TRBD1 (5 bases). Looked up from germline, CDR1 is GTSNPN and CDR2 is SVGIG (reference sequence). Trimming shortened V by 5 bases and J by 4 bases, and 9 bases separated the two germline ends. This CDR3 comprises 12 residues. The CDR3 loop reads CAWGAANQPQHF. In DNA form, the CDR3 reads TGTGCCTGGGGGGCAGCTAATCAGCCCCAGCATTTT.

The chain carries TRBV5-6 and TRBJ2-6; D perhaps matches TRBD2 (6 bases). The CDR3 loop spans 16 amino acids. CDR1 is SGHDT and CDR2 is YYEEEE in the germline V gene. V lost 4 bases to trimming and J lost 2 bases, with 13 bases between them. CDR3 nucleotides: TGTGCCAGCAGCCCCCTTGGGGAGGCTGGGGCCAACGTCCTGACTTTC. It codes for CASSPLGEAGANVLTF.

The chain uses TRBV5-4 and TRBJ2-7; tentatively, D is TRBD1 (6 bases). The V gene lost 4 bases and the J gene lost 4 bases, with 18 bases spanning the gap. The CDR3 totals 15 residues. CDR1 is SGHNT, CDR2 YYREEE, per germline (reference sequence). CDR3 DNA: TGTGCCAGCAGCCCTCGCCCAGGGGCGCCGTACGAGCAGTACTTC. It codes for CASSPRPGAPYEQYF. The full variable domain, in which reference TRBV5-4 and TRBJ2-7 provide the parts outside the CDR3, is ETGVTQSPTHLIKTRGQQVTLRCSSQSGHNTVSWYQQALGQGPQFIFQYYREEENGRGNFPPRFSGLQFPNYSSELNVNALELDDSALYLCASSPRPGAPYEQYFGPGTRLTVT.

The rearrangement joins TRBV18 to TRBJ1-4; weak D call: TRBD1 (6 bases). Looked up from germline, CDR1 is KGHSH and CDR2 is LQKENI. Trimming cost V 2 bases and J 2 bases, with 9 bases left between them. The CDR3 extends over 15 amino acids. CDR3 residues: CASSPNGGTNEKLFF. CDR3 in DNA: TGTGCCAGCTCACCAAACGGGGGCACTAATGAAAAACTGTTTTTT.

This chain joins TRBV19 and TRBJ2-5; TRBD1 aligns across 8 bases. Unmatched junction bases numbered 5, after V lost 7 bases and J lost 4 bases. CDR1 and CDR2 from the germline V gene are LNHDA and SQIVND (reference sequence). The CDR3 has 13 amino acids. In nucleotides, the CDR3 is TGTGCCAGTAACCCGGGGACAGGAGAGACCCAGTACTTC. Protein sequence: CASNPGTGETQYF.

This rearrangement joins TRBV11-2 to TRBJ2-7; D uncertain. This CDR3 region has 14 residues. Looked up from germline, CDR1 is SGHAT and CDR2 is FQNNGV. The ends were cut back, 5 bases at V and 4 bases at J, with 15 bases in the middle. CDR3 amino acids: CASSGLVGSYEQYF. CDR3 bases: TGTGCCAGCAGCGGCCTCGTCGGGTCTTACGAGCAGTACTTC.

Comments on this clone: Other DNA variants within this sample encode the same CDR3. The rearrangement joins TRBV5-1 to TRBJ2-2; D not certain. V lost 0 bases and J lost 4, with 7 bases in between. This CDR3 region has 14 residues. Germline V gene sequence: CDR1 SGHRS, CDR2 YFSETQ. As DNA, the CDR3 is TGCGCCAGCAGCTTGGACAGTGCCACCGGGGAGCTGTTTTTT. Amino acids: CASSLDSATGELFF.

The chain links TRBV7-6 to TRBJ2-6, with unresolved D. There are 16 residues in the CDR3. The germline gives CDR1 SGHVS, CDR2 FNYEAQ. The V end was cut by 1 base, the J end by 0 bases, with 7 bases between. The CDR3 DNA reads as TGTGCCAGCAGCTTAGGCTACGACTCTGGGGCCAACGTCCTGACTTTC. It yields the protein CASSLGYDSGANVLTF.

This rearrangement joins TRBV2 to TRBJ2-1; no definite D call. Trimming shortened V by 5 bases and J by 4 bases, and 9 bases separated the two germline ends. The CDR3 loop spans 13 amino acids. Germline V gene data show CDR1 as SNHLY and CDR2 as FYNNEI. The CDR3 loop is CASSTTFYNEQFF. The CDR3 DNA is TGTGCCAGCAGTACTACCTTTTACAATGAGCAGTTCTTC.

This rearrangement joins TRBV7-9 to TRBJ2-7; TRBD1 matches at 9 bases. CDR1 is SEHNR, CDR2 FQNEAQ, per germline (reference sequence). This CDR3 contains 14 residues. J gave up 2 bases and V 10 bases, and 9 bases lay outside the gene matches. CDR3 sequence (DNA): TGTGCCACCACCCCCGGGGACAGGGCCTACGAGCAGTACTTC. Protein product: CATTPGDRAYEQYF.

This chain joins TRBV15 and TRBJ2-7; TRBD1 matches at 11 bases. The germline V gene encodes CDR1 LNHNV and CDR2 YYDKDF (reference sequence). Trimming cost V 3 bases and J 0 bases; bases outside gene matches: 7. The CDR3 is made up of 17 amino acids. This CDR3 is CATSRASGTGGSYEQYF. The CDR3 DNA sequence: TGTGCCACCAGCAGGGCCTCCGGGACAGGGGGCTCCTACGAGCAGTACTTC.

This sequence joins TRBV29-1 and TRBJ2-7; D unclear. The germline V gene encodes CDR1 SQVTM and CDR2 ANQGSEA. The CDR3 is made up of 12 amino acids. Trimming removed 4 bases from V and 3 bases from J, with 10 bases in between. The CDR3 spells CSVGTDIYEQYF. The CDR3 DNA reads TGCAGCGTTGGGACCGATATCTACGAGCAGTACTTC.

The J gene is TRBJ2-7, the V gene TRBV5-4; D remains ambiguous. Germline V lookup: CDR1 SGHNT, CDR2 YYREEE (reference sequence). The germline V and J ends were trimmed by 0 bases and 3 bases, with 10 bases remaining between them. This CDR3 is built from 14 residues. The DNA for the CDR3 is TGTGCCAGCAGCTTGGACAGCTTGAACTACGAGCAGTACTTC. The encoded protein is CASSLDSLNYEQYF.

This chain links TRBV10-1 with TRBJ1-6, with 7 bases that match TRBD1. V lost 0 bases, J lost 6 bases, and 5 bases stayed unmatched. CDR3 length equals 16 residues. The germline V gene encodes CDR1 WNHNN and CDR2 SYGVQD (reference sequence). CDR3 loop: CASSESTGVLNSPLHF. The CDR3 DNA reads as TGCGCCAGCAGTGAGTCCACAGGGGTTCTTAATTCACCCCTCCACTTT.

This clone appeared once. The rearrangement joins TRBV10-3 to TRBJ1-5, with 8 bases fitting TRBD1. CDR3 length equals 18 residues. Germline CDR1 is ENHRY and CDR2 is SYGVKD. J was trimmed by 1 base and V by 0 bases; bases with no gene match: 8. For the CDR3, the DNA is TGTGCCATCAGTGAGTCTTTGTCCGGGACAGGCAGCAATCAGCCCCAGCATTTT. It yields the protein CAISESLSGTGSNQPQHF.

J is TRBJ2-7 and V is TRBV4-2; D ambiguous. The V gene's germline CDR1 is LGHNA and CDR2 YNFKEQ. The V and J ends lost 2 bases and 6 bases respectively, with 8 bases between them. This CDR3 spans 12 amino acids. The CDR3 DNA follows: TGTGCCAGCAGCCAATTGGTGGGCGAGCAGTACTTC. Translating gives CASSQLVGEQYF.